Sequencing of this T cell receptor beta chain was carried out in a study of shared clonotypes between healthy human individuals. Study-level points and caveats: Naive subsets tended to show greater estimated richness than memory subsets. Even with large depth, rarefaction showed that sorted-subset sequencing was incomplete.

About this clone: As yet, its antigen is unknown.

Only in-frame clones appear in the TCRdb table, and some are missing; sequencing was by immunoSEQ multiplex PCR. The data contain a few hundred thousand clones, around 90% of them singletons. The CDR3 consists of 13 residues. With 1 base removed from V and 2 bases from J, the gap between germline ends came to 5 bases. CDR1 is MDHEN and CDR2 is SYDVKM in the germline V gene. Sequenced input: memory CD8+ T cells sorted from blood. Subset given: CD45RO+ cells pooled with CCR7-negative TemRA cells. The chain couples TRBV28 to TRBJ2-5; D remains ambiguous. This sequence originates from a man between 18 and 35 years old in good health. As DNA, the CDR3 is TGTGCCAGCAGTTTATTTACGCAAGAGACCCAGTACTTC. It yields the protein CASSLFTQETQYF.